This TCR beta chain was profiled in a study of monozygotic twins with inflammatory bowel disease. Findings of the study overall: IBD patients displayed reduced TCRbeta diversity (inverse Simpson) when set against healthy co-twins.

The CDR3 has 15 residues. Germline CDR1 and CDR2: SGHRS and YFSETQ. In regard to this clonotype: Its cognate antigen is unknown.

Through template switching, UMIs that included a 6-nucleotide sample barcode were added. TCRalpha and TCRbeta cDNA went through nested PCRs of roughly 16 and 10 cycles, two in total. TCRdb reprocessed the 5' RACE reads, keeping one entry per CDR3 protein, no DNA. The repertoire table contains more than 300,000 distinct CDR3 sequences. This clonotype originated in a human donor with ulcerative colitis or Crohn's disease, or a healthy co-twin of an affected twin (not recorded which). The chain couples TRBV5-1 to TRBJ2-3; TCRdb calls TRBD1, which cannot be checked without DNA. The sample was blood. CDR3 residues: CASSLPGTGTDTQYF.